These 29 T cell receptor beta chains were sequenced from one sample in a study of cytotoxic CD8 clonotypes in ibrutinib-treated CLL. Clones were sequenced by immunoSEQ multiplex PCR, and TCRdb holds only the in-frame ones, with some missing. This table holds approximately 150,000 clones, around nine tenths found once. Source: PBMCs, taken at disease progression, from a patient treated with ibrutinib. These receptors all come from a human donor with chronic lymphocytic leukemia.

This clone was counted once. The chain is built from TRBV18 and TRBJ2-5; the D is unclear. This CDR3 contains 14 residues. Trimming cost V 1 base and J 7 bases, with 13 bases left between them. Germline lookup yields CDR1 KGHSH and CDR2 LQKENI. The CDR3: CASSPRLHNGTQYF. Written as DNA, the CDR3 is TGTGCCAGCTCACCACGGCTGCATAACGGGACCCAGTACTTC.

The chain combines TRBV7-9 with TRBJ2-3; 8 bases line up with TRBD1. The CDR3 spans 16 residues. V gave up 0 bases and J gave up 6 bases; unmatched junction bases: 8. CDR1 SEHNR and CDR2 FQNEAQ come from the germline V gene (reference sequence). CDR3 amino acids: CASSLALRQGSDTQYF. The CDR3 DNA sequence: TGTGCCAGCAGCTTAGCGCTGCGACAGGGGTCGGATACGCAGTATTTT.

The V gene is TRBV6-1, the J gene TRBJ2-2, with 8 bases that match TRBD1. Trimming took 1 base from V and 3 from J; bases not matched to a gene: 4. The CDR3 is 16 residues long. Germline V lookup: CDR1 MNHNS, CDR2 SASEGT. CDR3 amino acids: CASSEDAGGYTGELFF. The CDR3 coding sequence is TGTGCCAGCAGTGAAGATGCAGGGGGCTACACCGGGGAGCTGTTTTTT.

The chain couples TRBV25-1 to TRBJ1-4, with D possibly matching TRBD1 (6 bases). The CDR3 is 18 residues long. The ends were cut back, 4 bases at V and 7 bases at J, with 25 bases in the middle. In germline, CDR1 is MGHDK, CDR2 SYGVNS. In DNA form, the CDR3 reads TGTGCCAGCAGTGGCCTGGCTAAAGGGCGGGGGCACGGTGAAAAACTGTTTTTT. It specifies CASSGLAKGRGHGEKLFF.

The chain uses TRBV6-1 and TRBJ2-7; 10 bases align to TRBD2. J was trimmed by 3 bases and V by 8 bases; bases with no gene match: 10. There are 15 residues in the CDR3. CDR1 MNHNS and CDR2 SASEGT come from the germline V gene. The DNA of the CDR3 is TGTGCCAGCGGACTCGAGCGGGAGGGCATCTACGAGCAGTACTTC. It translates to CASGLEREGIYEQYF.

This chain uses TRBV6-6 with TRBJ2-3, with D tentatively TRBD2 (5 bases). The CDR3 spans 12 residues. The V gene lost 8 bases and the J gene lost 5 bases, with 11 bases spanning the gap. CDR1 is MNHNY and CDR2 is SVGAGI in the germline V gene (reference sequence). The CDR3, as DNA: TGTGCCAGCGGGAGAACTCTAGATACGCAGTATTTT. It is translated as CASGRTLDTQYF.

This rearrangement joins TRBV6-5 to TRBJ2-7, with 8 bases fitting TRBD2. The CDR3 is 14 residues long. Germline V gene sequence: CDR1 MNHEY, CDR2 SVGAGI. J gave up 6 bases and V 5 bases, and 9 bases lay outside the gene matches. The CDR3 nucleotides read TGTGCCAGCAGTCCCACGGGAGGGCCGGGCGAGCAGTACTTC. The encoded protein is CASSPTGGPGEQYF.

This chain connects TRBV5-6 to TRBJ1-2; weak D call: TRBD1 (5 bases). Between the trimmed V and J ends, which lost 3 bases and 4 bases, there was a span of 13 bases. Germline V lookup: CDR1 SGHDT, CDR2 YYEEEE. There are 14 residues in the CDR3. CDR3 coding DNA: TGTGCCAGCAGCTACACAACTGGGGCCTATGGCTACACCTTC. Amino acid sequence: CASSYTTGAYGYTF.

The chain is built from TRBV19 and TRBJ2-1, with D unclear. V was cut by 5 bases and J by 0 bases, with 11 bases left in between. Looked up from germline, CDR1 is LNHDA and CDR2 is SQIVND (reference sequence). This CDR3 region has 15 residues. The CDR3 DNA reads TGTGCCAGTAGTGGCGTTAGCCGCTCCTACAATGAGCAGTTCTTC. It codes for CASSGVSRSYNEQFF.

This clone was counted a few times. The V and J genes are TRBV28 and TRBJ2-7; no clear D gene. The CDR3 extends over 14 amino acids. The V end was cut by 1 base, the J end by 2 bases, with 9 bases between. Per the germline V gene, CDR1 is MDHEN and CDR2 is SYDVKM. CDR3 sequence: CASSLYGSPYEQYF. The CDR3 DNA follows: TGTGCCAGCAGTTTATACGGATCCCCCTACGAGCAGTACTTC.

The chain uses TRBV29-1 and TRBJ1-1; weak D call: TRBD1 (5 bases). The CDR3 has 16 amino acids. V dropped 6 bases and J dropped 5 bases, with 25 bases sitting between them. Per the germline V gene, CDR1 is SQVTM and CDR2 is ANQGSEA. Here the CDR3 DNA reads TGCAGCGTGGAGGACCAATACGGGGCACTTGGGACTGAAGCTTTCTTT. It translates to CSVEDQYGALGTEAFF.

The rearrangement links TRBV5-6 to TRBJ1-3; D is possibly TRBD1 (5 bases). Germline CDR1 SGHDT, CDR2 YYEEEE. Trimming stripped 0 bases from V and 4 bases from J, with 5 bases between. The CDR3 has 13 amino acids. The CDR3 DNA follows: TGTGCCAGCAGCTTGGCAGGGGGAAACACCATATATTTT. It specifies CASSLAGGNTIYF.

V gene TRBV28 combines with J gene TRBJ2-7, with D hard to call. Trimming took off 7 bases at V and 3 bases at J, with 10 bases between the two ends. Germline V lookup: CDR1 MDHEN, CDR2 SYDVKM. The CDR3 extends over 12 amino acids. This CDR3 reads CASTPGDYEQYF. The DNA for the CDR3 is TGTGCCAGCACGCCCGGCGACTACGAGCAGTACTTC.

The rearrangement links TRBV9 to TRBJ1-4; D might be TRBD1 (6 bases). The CDR3 extends over 17 amino acids. The ends were cut back, 3 bases at V and 2 bases at J, with 17 bases in the middle. CDR1 is SGDLS, CDR2 YYNGEE, per germline. CDR3 bases: TGTGCCAGCAGCGAGGGGGGCAGGGCTGATACTAATGAAAAACTGTTTTTT. Its protein product is CASSEGGRADTNEKLFF.

This sequence joins TRBV11-3 and TRBJ2-2; D possibly corresponds to TRBD1 (6 bases). Germline V gene lookup returns CDR1 SGHNT and CDR2 YENEEA. V lost 5 bases, J lost 0 bases, and 16 bases lay in between. The CDR3 totals 17 residues. The CDR3 DNA reads as TGTGCCAGCAGCCGCGAGGCGGACAGTCCGAACACCGGGGAGCTGTTTTTT. This encodes CASSREADSPNTGELFF.

The chain carries TRBV9 and TRBJ2-7; the match to TRBD1 covers 8 bases. The CDR3 sequence is 17 residues long. Germline V gene sequence: CDR1 SGDLS, CDR2 YYNGEE. The J segment lost 5 bases and the V segment lost 3 bases, leaving 16 bases of the junction unmatched. CDR3: CASSAPSSYGQGHEQYF. The CDR3 DNA reads as TGTGCCAGCAGCGCCCCCAGCTCCTACGGACAGGGCCACGAGCAGTACTTC. Complete variable domain (other parts from reference TRBV9 and TRBJ2-7): DSGVTQTPKHLITATGQRVTLRCSPRSGDLSVYWYQQSLDQGLQFLIQYYNGEERAKGNILERFSAQQFPDLHSELNLSSLELGDSALYFCASSAPSSYGQGHEQYFGPGTRLTVT.

The table lists this clone with a few counts. This sequence joins TRBV6-6 and TRBJ1-1; maybe TRBD1 (5 bases). With 5 bases removed from V and 8 bases from J, the gap between germline ends came to 15 bases. The germline V gene encodes CDR1 MNHNY and CDR2 SVGAGI (reference sequence). There are 13 residues in the CDR3. The CDR3 DNA reads as TGTGCCAGCAGTCAACAGGTAGGAACCGAAGCTTTCTTT. Encoded protein: CASSQQVGTEAFF.

The chain recombines TRBV9 with TRBJ2-3; TRBD2 might be the D (5 bases). CDR3 size: 17 residues. The germline V gene has CDR1 SGDLS and CDR2 YYNGEE. Trimming pared 0 bases from V and 1 base from J, leaving 15 bases between. The CDR3 protein is CASSVEGNRGRTDTQYF. The CDR3, as DNA: TGTGCCAGCAGCGTAGAGGGCAACCGGGGTCGCACAGATACGCAGTATTTT.

This chain joins TRBV9 and TRBJ2-1; D perhaps matches TRBD1 (6 bases). Germline-derived CDR1 and CDR2 are SGDLS and YYNGEE. The CDR3 is made up of 12 amino acids. V lost 4 bases and J lost 6, with 8 bases in between. The CDR3 loop is CASSLTGNEQFF. CDR3 sequence (DNA): TGTGCCAGCAGCCTGACAGGCAATGAGCAGTTCTTC. The full variable domain, in which reference TRBV9 and TRBJ2-1 provide the parts outside the CDR3, is DSGVTQTPKHLITATGQRVTLRCSPRSGDLSVYWYQQSLDQGLQFLIQYYNGEERAKGNILERFSAQQFPDLHSELNLSSLELGDSALYFCASSLTGNEQFFGPGTRLTVL.

This chain joins TRBV27 and TRBJ2-2, with unresolved D. The CDR3 sequence is 14 residues long. V was clipped by 2 bases and J by 7 bases, with 11 bases between them. The germline gives CDR1 MNHEY, CDR2 SMNVEV (reference sequence). The chain's CDR3 is CASSLGQTNGELFF. For the CDR3, the DNA is TGTGCCAGCAGTTTAGGGCAGACGAACGGGGAGCTGTTTTTT.

V usage is TRBV7-7 and J usage is TRBJ2-1; 10 bases fit TRBD2. The CDR3 is 16 residues long. J gave up 7 bases and V 5 bases, and 11 bases lay outside the gene matches. The V gene's germline CDR1 is SSHAT and CDR2 FNYEAQ (reference sequence). The CDR3 is CASSVNLAGALNEQFF. In DNA form, the CDR3 reads TGTGCCAGCAGCGTAAACCTAGCGGGAGCCTTGAATGAGCAGTTCTTC. Based on the CDR3 plus reference TRBV7-7 and TRBJ2-1, the full variable domain is GAGVSQSPRYKVTKRGQDVTLRCDPISSHATLYWYQQALGQGPEFLTYFNYEAQPDKSGLPSDRFSAERPEGSISTLTIQRTEQRDSAMYRCASSVNLAGALNEQFFGPGTRLTVL.

The rearrangement uses TRBV6-6 and TRBJ2-7; TRBD1 or TRBD2 may be the D gene (5 bases each). With 0 bases removed from V and 2 bases from J, the gap between germline ends came to 8 bases. The CDR3 covers 14 residues. Germline assignment: CDR1 MNHNY and CDR2 SVGAGI (reference sequence). CDR3 sequence: CASSYSKGPYEQYF. The CDR3 nucleotides read TGTGCCAGCAGTTACTCTAAGGGACCCTACGAGCAGTACTTC.

CDR3 in DNA: TGCGCCAGCAGCTTGGGGGTTGGGGCCGCCGCCTACGAGCAGTACTTC. It is translated as CASSLGVGAAAYEQYF. The J gene is TRBJ2-7, the V gene TRBV5-1; D perhaps matches TRBD1 (5 bases). Looked up from germline, CDR1 is SGHRS and CDR2 is YFSETQ. V lost 0 bases to trimming and J lost 2 bases, with 15 bases between them. The CDR3 runs to 16 residues.

The V call is TRBV27, the J call TRBJ2-7; 13 bases fit TRBD2. CDR3 length equals 20 residues. CDR1 and CDR2 (germline): MNHEY, SMNVEV (reference sequence). The J segment lost 3 bases and the V segment lost 8 bases, leaving 22 bases of the junction unmatched. In DNA, the CDR3 is TGTGCCAGCCGGGACAGGTCAACACGGGGACTAGCGGGAACCCTCTACGAGCAGTACTTC. Residues: CASRDRSTRGLAGTLYEQYF.

The chain couples TRBV7-2 to TRBJ1-5; D may be TRBD1 (5 bases). Germline CDR1 is SGHTA and CDR2 is FQGNSA. Trimming took off 1 base at V and 2 bases at J, with 9 bases between the two ends. This CDR3 has 15 residues. The CDR3 coding sequence is TGTGCCAGCAGCTTAGATACGGGGGGCAATCAGCCCCAGCATTTT. Its translation: CASSLDTGGNQPQHF.

The chain couples TRBV7-9 to TRBJ1-2; a possible D gene is TRBD1 (5 bases). Germline loops: CDR1 SEHNR, CDR2 FQNEAQ (reference sequence). V was clipped by 5 bases and J by 3 bases, with 10 bases between them. The CDR3 is 13 amino acids. The CDR3 loop is CASSRQLDYGYTF. The CDR3 DNA reads TGTGCCAGCAGCAGACAGTTGGACTATGGCTACACCTTC.

The CDR3 spells CASSYSGQYNEQFF. CDR3 in DNA: TGTGCCAGCAGCTATTCGGGACAGTACAATGAGCAGTTCTTC. This chain connects TRBV7-6 to TRBJ2-1; TRBD1 aligns across 7 bases. The germline gives CDR1 SGHVS, CDR2 FNYEAQ. The V and J ends lost 4 bases and 4 bases, in that order; junction bases with no gene match: 4. This CDR3 has 14 residues.

The chain links TRBV6-1 to TRBJ1-2, with TRBD1 identical over 9 bases. Per the germline V gene, CDR1 is MNHNS and CDR2 is SASEGT. The CDR3 runs to 14 residues. Trimming at V came to 4 bases and at J to 5 bases, leaving 5 bases not matched to a gene. The CDR3 bases are TGTGCCAGCAGTGCCGACAGGGGGGGGTATGGCTACACCTTC. Protein: CASSADRGGYGYTF.

This clone was seen once. The rearrangement links TRBV28 to TRBJ1-5; possibly TRBD1 for D (5 bases). Germline CDR1 and CDR2: MDHEN and SYDVKM. Trimming stripped 3 bases from V and 7 bases from J, with 22 bases between. The length of the CDR3 is 17 residues. The CDR3 nucleotides are TGTGCCAGCAGTTTGGCCCGGGACGGGTTTCATTCGCAGCCCCAGCATTTT. This sequence encodes CASSLARDGFHSQPQHF.